This entry lists 25 T cell receptor beta chains sequenced from one sample in a study of cytomegalovirus exposure and HLA in healthy donors. The PCR employed 60 Vbeta primers together with 13 Jbeta primers. This table comes from immunoSEQ multiplex PCR, and its TCRdb copy is limited to in-frame clones, with some not included. This table lists some 120,000 clones. Specimen: PBMCs. All receptors come from a man aged 18 to 30 in good health and CMV-seronegative.

The rearrangement uses TRBV7-2 and TRBJ2-7, with D tentatively TRBD2 (6 bases). The CDR3 length is 15 residues. CDR1 SGHTA and CDR2 FQGNSA come from the germline V gene. The V end was cut by 6 bases, the J end by 0 bases, with 15 bases between. CDR3 amino acids: CASSRYGGTSYEQYF. DNA for the CDR3: TGTGCCAGCAGTCGCTATGGAGGGACCTCCTACGAGCAGTACTTC.

Comments on this clone: At the DNA level, this CDR3 is encoded by other sequences in the same sample as well. The chain has TRBV7-9 and TRBJ1-2, with a weak D call TRBD1 (5 bases). Trimming removed 1 base from V and 2 bases from J, with 5 bases in between. Germline CDR1 SEHNR, CDR2 FQNEAQ (reference sequence). This CDR3 comprises 13 residues. Here the CDR3 DNA reads TGTGCCAGCAGCTTAGGACAGAACTATGGCTACACCTTC. Residues: CASSLGQNYGYTF.

The V call is TRBV29-1, the J call TRBJ1-5; D unclear. Germline V gene sequence: CDR1 SQVTM, CDR2 ANQGSEA. The CDR3 contains 11 residues. Trimming took 6 bases from V and 9 from J, leaving 12 bases between them. The CDR3 sequence is CSVNMGGPQHF. The CDR3 DNA reads as TGCAGCGTCAACATGGGAGGGCCCCAGCATTTT.

This chain joins TRBV10-3 and TRBJ2-1; D is undetermined. V was cut by 10 bases and J by 6 bases, with 16 bases left in between. CDR3 length: 13 residues. Germline V gene lookup returns CDR1 ENHRY and CDR2 SYGVKD. The chain's CDR3 is CASGSWSGNEQFF. CDR3 DNA: TGTGCCAGCGGTAGTTGGTCTGGCAATGAGCAGTTCTTC.

This rearrangement joins TRBV15 to TRBJ1-1; unclear D gene. CDR3 length: 14 amino acids. The germline V and J ends were trimmed by 2 bases and 2 bases, with 9 bases remaining between them. The germline V gene encodes CDR1 LNHNV and CDR2 YYDKDF (reference sequence). The CDR3 sequence: CATSRHGGNTEAFF. As DNA, the CDR3 is TGTGCCACCAGCAGACATGGAGGAAACACTGAAGCTTTCTTT.

The rearrangement uses TRBV7-9 and TRBJ1-4, with D possibly matching TRBD1 (6 bases). The CDR3 is made up of 17 amino acids. Germline CDR1 SEHNR, CDR2 FQNEAQ (reference sequence). V was trimmed by 1 base and J by 1 base, leaving 13 bases between them. Here the CDR3 reads CASSLGGRGITNEKLFF. DNA of the CDR3: TGTGCCAGCAGCTTAGGTGGAAGGGGGATAACTAATGAAAAACTGTTTTTT.

The gene calls are TRBV5-4 and TRBJ2-1; 13 bases align to TRBD2. The V gene's germline CDR1 is SGHNT and CDR2 YYREEE (reference sequence). Trimming at V came to 3 bases and at J to 0 bases, leaving 9 bases not matched to a gene. This CDR3 spans 19 amino acids. The CDR3 loop is CASSSWTSGGQSSYNEQFF. In DNA, the CDR3 is TGTGCCAGCAGCTCATGGACTAGCGGGGGCCAGAGCTCCTACAATGAGCAGTTCTTC. Based on the CDR3 plus reference TRBV5-4 and TRBJ2-1, the full variable domain is ETGVTQSPTHLIKTRGQQVTLRCSSQSGHNTVSWYQQALGQGPQFIFQYYREEENGRGNFPPRFSGLQFPNYSSELNVNALELDDSALYLCASSSWTSGGQSSYNEQFFGPGTRLTVL.

The chain recombines TRBV5-1 with TRBJ1-5; no clear D. The length of the CDR3 is 13 residues. Trimming shortened V by 2 bases and J by 6 bases, and 9 bases separated the two germline ends. CDR1 is SGHRS, CDR2 YFSETQ, per germline. CDR3 DNA sequence: TGCGCCAGCAGCTTCTTCGCCGGTCAGCCCCAGCATTTT. It is translated as CASSFFAGQPQHF.

V gene TRBV15 combines with J gene TRBJ2-3; D is possibly TRBD1 (5 bases). Germline assignment: CDR1 LNHNV and CDR2 YYDKDF (reference sequence). The CDR3 is 16 residues long. Trimming removed 0 bases from V and 0 bases from J, with 10 bases in between. The CDR3 is CATSRDVRGSTDTQYF. In DNA, the CDR3 is TGTGCCACCAGCAGAGATGTTAGGGGTAGCACAGATACGCAGTATTTT.

Concerning this clone: The sample carries other DNA sequences with the same CDR3. The rearrangement links TRBV5-1 to TRBJ1-2; 10 bases fit TRBD1. The CDR3 length is 13 residues. J was trimmed by 6 bases and V by 5 bases; bases with no gene match: 4. The germline V gene encodes CDR1 SGHRS and CDR2 YFSETQ. The DNA for the CDR3 is TGCGCCAGCAGTTCCGGGACAGGGGATGGCTACACCTTC. This encodes CASSSGTGDGYTF.

As concerns this clone: The junction departs from the called germline gene at one end, perhaps through a read error. This chain uses TRBV30 with TRBJ2-1; tentatively, D is TRBD1 (6 bases). The CDR3 contains 11 residues. Per germline, CDR1 GTSNPN and CDR2 SVGIG (reference sequence). Written as DNA, the CDR3 is TGTGCCTGGAGTCCAACAGGGCAGGTCCTCTTC. It is translated as CAWSPTGQVLF. Full variable domain (rest looked up from reference TRBV30 and TRBJ2-1): SQTIHQWPATLVQPVGSPLSLECTVEGTSNPNLYWYRQAAGRGLQLLFYSVGIGQISSEVPQNLSASRPQDRQFILSSKKLLLSDSGFYLCAWSPTGQVLFGPGTRLTVL.

The chain links TRBV5-6 to TRBJ1-4; D gene unclear. Germline V gene sequence: CDR1 SGHDT, CDR2 YYEEEE. CDR3 length: 14 residues. V was shortened by 4 bases and J by 8 bases, with 15 bases between the two germline ends. The CDR3 DNA reads TGTGCCAGCAGCCAAGAGAGGGCAATAGAAAAACTGTTTTTT. It translates to CASSQERAIEKLFF.

In DNA, the CDR3 is TGTGCCAGCAGCTCCCGAAGGGACACAAAAGAAGCTTTCTTT. It codes for CASSSRRDTKEAFF. The chain links TRBV7-9 to TRBJ1-1, with D maybe TRBD1 (6 bases). The germline V and J ends were trimmed by 4 bases and 8 bases, with 17 bases remaining between them. This CDR3 is built from 14 residues. Germline CDR1 is SEHNR and CDR2 is FQNEAQ (reference sequence).

This chain uses TRBV28 with TRBJ1-1; 7 nucleotides line up with TRBD1. This CDR3 region has 14 residues. J was trimmed by 5 bases and V by 3 bases; bases with no gene match: 6. In germline, CDR1 is MDHEN, CDR2 SYDVKM. In nucleotides, the CDR3 is TGTGCCAGCAGTTTGTCACAGGGGTTTACTGAAGCTTTCTTT. Protein product: CASSLSQGFTEAFF.

About this clone itself: Germline and junction disagree at one end, which may indicate a read error. The chain couples TRBV7-7 to TRBJ1-5, with 7 positions matching TRBD1. This CDR3 has 13 residues. The germline V gene encodes CDR1 SSHAT and CDR2 FNYEAQ (reference sequence). This CDR3 is CASSIDREQPQHF. CDR3 nucleotide sequence: TGTGCTAGCAGCATTGACAGGGAACAGCCCCAGCATTTT.

The CDR3: CASTLNGDNSYNEQFF. The CDR3 DNA is TGTGCCAGTACACTGAACGGCGACAACTCCTACAATGAGCAGTTCTTC. V is TRBV19 and J is TRBJ2-1; no clear D. With 7 bases removed from V and 0 bases from J, the gap between germline ends came to 16 bases. Per the germline V gene, CDR1 is LNHDA and CDR2 is SQIVND (reference sequence). This CDR3 region has 16 residues.

The gene calls are TRBV5-6 and TRBJ2-7, with D maybe TRBD2 (6 bases). CDR3 length equals 13 residues. Germline-derived CDR1 and CDR2 are SGHDT and YYEEEE. The V end was cut by 1 base, the J end by 7 bases, with 12 bases between. CDR3 residues: CASSLLDGTEQYF. Here the CDR3 DNA reads TGTGCCAGCAGCTTGTTGGACGGGACTGAGCAGTACTTC.

The J gene is TRBJ2-7, the V gene TRBV18; D might be TRBD1 (5 bases). In germline, CDR1 is KGHSH, CDR2 LQKENI. The CDR3 spans 12 residues. Trimming shortened V by 3 bases and J by 6 bases, and 9 bases separated the two germline ends. CDR3 nucleotide sequence: TGTGCCAGCTCACCTGGGCAGGGCGAGCAGTACTTC. This encodes CASSPGQGEQYF.

The chain is built from TRBV15 and TRBJ2-7; 12 nucleotides align to TRBD2. V shed 1 base and J 4 bases; nucleotides not matched to a gene: 2. Germline V gene sequence: CDR1 LNHNV, CDR2 YYDKDF (reference sequence). The CDR3 loop spans 15 amino acids. CDR3 region: CATSRGGTSGYEQYF. CDR3 DNA: TGTGCCACCAGCAGAGGAGGGACTAGCGGGTACGAGCAGTACTTC.

This chain connects TRBV28 to TRBJ2-7; 12 bases agree with TRBD2. There are 17 residues in the CDR3. V gave up 1 base and J gave up 5 bases; unmatched junction bases: 9. Germline V CDR1 and CDR2: MDHEN, SYDVKM. CDR3 DNA: TGTGCCAGCAGTTTATCCATCGGACTAGCGGGGTCCCACGAGCAGTACTTC. It is translated as CASSLSIGLAGSHEQYF.

The CDR3 protein is CASSRGQGSYNEQFF. CDR3 DNA sequence: TGTGCCAGCAGCCGGGGACAGGGCTCTTACAATGAGCAGTTCTTC. The gene calls are TRBV11-3 and TRBJ2-1; 9 nucleotides align to TRBD1. The CDR3 totals 15 residues. Germline V CDR1 and CDR2: SGHNT, YENEEA. Losses at the gene ends were 5 bases for V and 4 bases for J; bases not matched to a gene: 6.

The chain employs TRBV30 and TRBJ2-7, with TRBD2 matching over 11 bases. Germline CDR1 reads GTSNPN; CDR2 reads SVGIG (reference sequence). With 6 bases clipped from V and 3 bases from J, the junction kept 7 bases outside the gene matches. The CDR3 contains 14 residues. The CDR3 here is CACSTSGSFYEQYF. CDR3 nucleotides: TGTGCCTGTTCTACTAGCGGGAGTTTCTACGAGCAGTACTTC.

The CDR3 bases are TGTGCCTGGAGTAGGGACGGGGGGCTGCCGTACACCGGGGAGCTGTTTTTT. It specifies CAWSRDGGLPYTGELFF. The genes are TRBV30 and TRBJ2-2; D may be TRBD2 (7 bases). CDR1 is GTSNPN and CDR2 is SVGIG in the germline V gene (reference sequence). Trimming removed 2 bases at V and 3 bases at J, with 19 bases between. The CDR3 runs 17 residues. Full variable domain (remainder filled in from reference TRBV30 and TRBJ2-2): SQTIHQWPATLVQPVGSPLSLECTVEGTSNPNLYWYRQAAGRGLQLLFYSVGIGQISSEVPQNLSASRPQDRQFILSSKKLLLSDSGFYLCAWSRDGGLPYTGELFFGEGSRLTVL.

A remark on this clone: Other DNA sequences from this sample encode an identical CDR3 as well. The chain couples TRBV18 to TRBJ2-5, with D possibly TRBD2 on 5 matching bases. The germline V and J ends were trimmed by 3 bases and 4 bases, with 6 bases remaining between them. This CDR3 region has 12 residues. Germline CDR1 and CDR2: KGHSH and LQKENI. CDR3 nucleotide sequence: TGTGCCAGCTCACCTGGGAGAGAGACCCAGTACTTC. Its translation: CASSPGRETQYF.

The chain couples TRBV28 to TRBJ1-1, with TRBD1 identical over 11 bases. The CDR3 is made up of 17 amino acids. V was clipped by 6 bases and J by 7 bases; unmatched bases: 16. Per germline, CDR1 MDHEN and CDR2 SYDVKM. Here the CDR3 reads CASSGEGQGVSVVEAFF. The DNA for the CDR3 is TGTGCCAGCAGCGGGGAGGGACAGGGGGTTTCGGTCGTTGAAGCTTTCTTT. Drawing the rest from reference TRBV28 and TRBJ1-1, the complete variable domain is DVKVTQSSRYLVKRTGEKVFLECVQDMDHENMFWYRQDPGLGLRLIYFSYDVKMKEKGDIPEGYSVSREKKERFSLILESASTNQTSMYLCASSGEGQGVSVVEAFFGQGTRLTVV.